Following are 27 T cell receptor beta chains from one sample sequenced in a study of blood T cell repertoires in COVID-19. Using immunoSEQ multiplex PCR, the repertoire was profiled, and TCRdb retains in-frame clones only, with some absent. Of some 290,000 clones listed, about nine tenths are singletons. Sequenced sample: peripheral blood. These receptors were collected from a woman aged 30 to 39 with COVID-19, enrolled during active disease.

The chain links TRBV7-9 to TRBJ2-2; possible D gene TRBD1, 5 bases. CDR1 is SEHNR and CDR2 is FQNEAQ in the germline V gene (reference sequence). Trimming cost V 5 bases and J 6 bases, with 13 bases left between them. The length of the CDR3 is 14 residues. The CDR3 sequence is CASSAPGSPGELFF. In nucleotides, the CDR3 is TGTGCCAGCAGCGCCCCAGGGTCTCCCGGGGAGCTGTTTTTT.

This clone was detected a few times. The V gene is TRBV2, the J gene TRBJ2-2; 8 positions match TRBD1. From germline, CDR1 is SNHLY and CDR2 FYNNEI. The CDR3 is 16 amino acids. V lost 4 bases, J lost 7 bases, and 11 bases stayed unmatched. CDR3 coding DNA: TGTGCCAGCAGTGCTACAGGGGGTACCCTTGGCGGGGAGCTGTTTTTT. It is translated as CASSATGGTLGGELFF.

Worth noting for this clone: The junction differs from germline at one of its ends, possibly a read error. The gene calls are TRBV2 and TRBJ2-1; 7 positions match TRBD1. This CDR3 comprises 13 residues. Germline CDR1 reads SNHLY; CDR2 reads FYNNEI. CDR3 loop: CASSEPPGQIVIF. CDR3 sequence (DNA): TGTGCCAGCAGTGAACCCCCGGGACAGATTGTAATCTTC.

CDR3 sequence reads: CASATQGNLGSPLHF. DNA of the CDR3: TGTGCCAGTGCCACACAGGGAAACTTGGGCTCACCCCTCCACTTT. This sequence joins TRBV19 and TRBJ1-6; a weak D match, TRBD1 (6 bases). Deletions cut 8 bases from V and 10 bases from J, with 21 bases between. The CDR3 extends over 15 amino acids. Germline CDR1 LNHDA, CDR2 SQIVND (reference sequence).

The chain combines TRBV28 with TRBJ2-2, with D perhaps matching TRBD2 (5 bases). The V gene lost 7 bases and the J gene lost 3 bases, with 15 bases spanning the gap. The CDR3 loop spans 15 amino acids. CDR1 and CDR2 from the germline V gene are MDHEN and SYDVKM. CDR3 in DNA: TGTGCCAGCACCCAAACAGCGCGGGACACCGGGGAGCTGTTTTTT. Translating it yields CASTQTARDTGELFF.

This clone was counted only a few times. The chain carries TRBV6-5 and TRBJ1-6, with TRBD1 identical over 7 bases. CDR1 MNHEY and CDR2 SVGAGI come from the germline V gene. The length of the CDR3 is 15 residues. Losses at the gene ends were 6 bases for V and 0 bases for J; bases not matched to a gene: 2. The CDR3 here is CASSSGGSYNSPLHF. CDR3 in DNA: TGTGCCAGCAGCTCAGGGGGCTCCTATAATTCACCCCTCCACTTT.

The chain's CDR3 is CASTLSSGNTIYF. CDR3 DNA sequence: TGTGCCAGTACTCTGAGCTCTGGAAACACCATATATTTT. The rearrangement links TRBV19 to TRBJ1-3; D gene uncertain. V dropped 7 bases and J dropped 0 bases, with 7 bases sitting between them. The CDR3 consists of 13 residues. Germline CDR1 is LNHDA and CDR2 is SQIVND (reference sequence).

The V gene is TRBV6-1, the J gene TRBJ1-3; 9 nucleotides align to TRBD1. The V segment lost 2 bases and the J segment 1 base; nucleotides outside the gene matches: 3. The germline gives CDR1 MNHNS, CDR2 SASEGT. The CDR3 spans 16 residues. CDR3 sequence: CASSESGTGSGNTIYF. The CDR3 bases are TGTGCCAGCAGTGAATCGGGGACAGGGTCTGGAAACACCATATATTTT.

J is TRBJ1-1 and V is TRBV6-5, with 7 positions matching TRBD1. Germline CDR1 and CDR2: MNHEY and SVGAGI. This CDR3 has 14 amino acids. The trim removed 4 bases at V and 3 bases at J, leaving 5 bases unmatched. The CDR3 DNA is TGTGCCAGCAGTTCAGGGGGTGAGGACACTGAAGCTTTCTTT. The encoded protein is CASSSGGEDTEAFF.

The rearrangement links TRBV19 to TRBJ2-5; 9 nucleotides agree with TRBD1. Trimming took 6 bases from V and 5 from J; bases not matched to a gene: 4. From germline, CDR1 is LNHDA and CDR2 SQIVND (reference sequence). This CDR3 is 13 amino acids long. CDR3 sequence: CASSTDRGETQYF. CDR3 in DNA: TGTGCCAGTAGCACGGACAGGGGTGAGACCCAGTACTTC.

This rearrangement joins TRBV5-4 to TRBJ2-2, with 8 bases that match TRBD2. The CDR3 sequence is 16 residues long. Losses at the gene ends were 4 bases for V and 5 bases for J; bases not matched to a gene: 10. Germline CDR1 reads SGHNT; CDR2 reads YYREEE (reference sequence). This CDR3 is CASSVTSGMGTGELFF. The CDR3 coding sequence is TGTGCCAGCAGCGTCACTAGCGGTATGGGGACCGGGGAGCTGTTTTTT.

V gene TRBV20-1 combines with J gene TRBJ1-3; D call uncertain. The CDR3 totals 11 residues. The V and J ends lost 6 bases and 4 bases respectively, with 7 bases between them. Germline CDR1 and CDR2: DFQATT and SNEGSKA (reference sequence). The CDR3: CSATGGNTIYF. The CDR3 DNA reads TGCAGTGCCACGGGGGGAAACACCATATATTTT.

The J gene is TRBJ1-5, the V gene TRBV6-5; no definite D call. CDR3 size: 15 residues. V was cut by 6 bases and J by 0 bases, with 12 bases left in between. The V gene's germline CDR1 is MNHEY and CDR2 SVGAGI. This CDR3 is CASSDKGVSNQPQHF. CDR3 coding DNA: TGTGCCAGCAGCGATAAGGGAGTTAGCAATCAGCCCCAGCATTTT.

This clone was recorded only once. This chain uses TRBV4-1 with TRBJ1-1; tentatively, D is TRBD1 (5 bases). Trimming removed 7 bases at V and 0 bases at J, with 15 bases between. This CDR3 comprises 15 residues. Germline CDR1 MGHRA, CDR2 YSYEKL. The CDR3 here is CASTENQGLNTEAFF. CDR3 coding DNA: TGCGCCAGCACCGAAAACCAGGGTTTGAACACTGAAGCTTTCTTT.

V and J are TRBV7-9 and TRBJ2-7, with D uncertain. With 4 bases removed from V and 6 bases from J, the gap between germline ends came to 19 bases. Germline V CDR1 and CDR2: SEHNR, FQNEAQ (reference sequence). The CDR3 length is 15 residues. CDR3 DNA: TGTGCCAGCAGCTCCCCGACCAACACAGAACGCGAGCAGTACTTC. As protein: CASSSPTNTEREQYF.

The chain couples TRBV3-1 (or the pseudogene TRBV3-2) to TRBJ1-6; D perhaps matches TRBD1 (6 bases). This CDR3 spans 13 amino acids. With 4 bases removed from V and 7 bases from J, the gap between germline ends came to 8 bases. Germline CDR1 and CDR2: LGHDT and YNNKEL (reference sequence). The CDR3 DNA follows: TGTGCCAGCAGCCGGGGGCCGAATTCACCCCTCCACTTT. It yields the protein CASSRGPNSPLHF.

The CDR3 reads CASSEPRTSLNIQYF. The CDR3 DNA follows: TGCGCCAGCAGTGAGCCCCGGACTAGTTTAAACATTCAGTACTTC. The chain couples TRBV10-2 to TRBJ2-4; 7 bases are a match to TRBD2. With 2 bases clipped from V and 6 bases from J, the junction kept 7 bases outside the gene matches. This CDR3 region has 15 residues. Germline V gene lookup returns CDR1 WSHSY and CDR2 SAAADI.

The rearrangement links TRBV2 to TRBJ1-5; 7 bases fit TRBD1. This CDR3 comprises 15 residues. Germline V gene sequence: CDR1 SNHLY, CDR2 FYNNEI. The junction had 12 bases not matched to a gene; V was cut back by 6 bases and J by 7 bases. The CDR3 loop is CASRRAGQTNQPQHF. Here the CDR3 DNA reads TGTGCCAGCAGGCGCGCGGGACAGACAAACCAGCCCCAGCATTTT. Complete variable domain (other parts from reference TRBV2 and TRBJ1-5): EPEVTQTPSHQVTQMGQEVILRCVPISNHLYFYWYRQILGQKVEFLVSFYNNEISEKSEIFDDQFSVERPDGSNFTLKIRSTKLEDSAMYFCASRRAGQTNQPQHFGDGTRLSIL.

Comment on this clone: In the same sample, other DNA sequences code for this CDR3. The chain couples TRBV19 to TRBJ1-4; 9 bases are a match to TRBD1. Germline loops: CDR1 LNHDA, CDR2 SQIVND (reference sequence). J gave up 0 bases and V 4 bases, and 6 bases lay outside the gene matches. This CDR3 spans 17 amino acids. CDR3 sequence: CASSTTRQGATNEKLFF. Here the CDR3 DNA reads TGTGCCAGTAGTACCACCCGACAGGGGGCAACTAATGAAAAACTGTTTTTT.

The V and J genes are TRBV4-1 and TRBJ1-4; tentative D call: TRBD1 (5 bases). Germline values: CDR1 MGHRA, CDR2 YSYEKL. This CDR3 is 17 amino acids long. The V and J ends lost 1 base and 0 bases respectively, with 12 bases between them. The CDR3 sequence is CASSQGPLGATNEKLFF. Written as DNA, the CDR3 is TGCGCCAGCAGCCAAGGTCCTTTAGGGGCAACTAATGAAAAACTGTTTTTT.

The chain employs TRBV18 and TRBJ2-7, with TRBD1 matching over 10 bases. This CDR3 has 15 residues. Looked up from germline, CDR1 is KGHSH and CDR2 is LQKENI. The V segment lost 5 bases and the J segment 1 base; nucleotides outside the gene matches: 5. This CDR3 is CASSNDRGRSYEQYF. The CDR3 coding sequence is TGTGCCAGCTCAAATGACAGGGGGCGATCCTACGAGCAGTACTTC.

This sequence joins TRBV4-1 and TRBJ1-2, with D perhaps TRBD1 (5 bases). This CDR3 has 15 residues. CDR1 and CDR2 from the germline V gene are MGHRA and YSYEKL. V was pared by 0 bases and J by 6 bases, with 14 bases between. CDR3 sequence reads: CASSQDLGGADGYTF. CDR3 nucleotide sequence: TGCGCCAGCAGCCAAGATCTAGGAGGGGCTGATGGCTACACCTTC.

The chain links TRBV18 to TRBJ1-6; D may be TRBD1 (5 bases). V lost 2 bases and J lost 7, with 12 bases in between. The germline gives CDR1 KGHSH, CDR2 LQKENI. This CDR3 region has 15 residues. CDR3 residues: CASSPDAGYNSPLHF. The CDR3 nucleotides are TGTGCCAGCTCACCAGATGCAGGGTACAATTCACCCCTCCACTTT.

The V and J genes are TRBV12-3 or TRBV12-4 and TRBJ2-1; D not resolved. The CDR3 extends over 11 amino acids. V was trimmed by 5 bases and J by 9 bases, leaving 8 bases between them. The CDR3: CASSPRIEQFF. The DNA for the CDR3 is TGTGCCAGCAGTCCGCGTATTGAGCAGTTCTTC.

This clone was counted a single time. This chain connects TRBV30 to TRBJ1-4; a weak D match, TRBD1 (6 bases). Germline CDR1 is GTSNPN and CDR2 is SVGIG (reference sequence). The length of the CDR3 is 14 residues. Trimming removed 2 bases from V and 4 bases from J, with 11 bases in between. The CDR3 DNA follows: TGTGCCTGGAGTCCGGACAGAGTTAATGAAAAACTGTTTTTT. Residues: CAWSPDRVNEKLFF.

The DNA of the CDR3 is TGTGCCAGCAGCCGGGGACAGGGTCCGGTTGGAAACACCATATATTTT. It specifies CASSRGQGPVGNTIYF. V and J are TRBV11-2 and TRBJ1-3; 9 bases align to TRBD1. This CDR3 contains 16 residues. V was pared by 5 bases and J by 3 bases, with 8 bases of the junction left unmatched. Germline V CDR1 and CDR2: SGHAT, FQNNGV. The full variable domain, rest sourced from reference TRBV11-2 and TRBJ1-3, is EAGVAQSPRYKIIEKRQSVAFWCNPISGHATLYWYQQILGQGPKLLIQFQNNGVVDDSQLPKDRFSAERLKGVDSTLKIQPAKLEDSAVYLCASSRGQGPVGNTIYFGEGSWLTVV.

This rearrangement joins TRBV7-2 to TRBJ1-3, with D unclear. V was clipped by 0 bases and J by 0 bases, with 12 bases between them. Germline loops: CDR1 SGHTA, CDR2 FQGNSA. The CDR3 consists of 17 residues. CDR3 loop: CASSLARGLASGNTIYF. The DNA of the CDR3 is TGTGCCAGCAGCTTAGCGCGGGGTCTTGCCTCTGGAAACACCATATATTTT.